This T cell receptor (beta chain) was sequenced during a study of shared clonotypes between healthy human individuals (TCRdb year 2020). At the level of the whole study: Three men and two women, aged 18 to 49 years, made up the cohort. The study deeply sequenced blood TCR repertoires of five healthy adults to estimate repertoire size and the extent of clonotype sharing between individuals. Between about 0.9 and 10 billion PBMCs per donor were obtained by leukapheresis. For each donor, three plates each were used for CD4 naive and CD4 memory, two plates were used for CD8 naive, and one plate was used for CD8 memory. Libraries were prepared and TCR repertoires were sequenced by different laboratories using diverse techniques, in order to increase sequencing depth and limit assay-specific biases. General study outcomes and caveats: The genetic and exposure-history diversity represented was limited by the small number of donors. Incomplete sequencing was indicated by rarefaction of sorted-subset datasets, despite the large sequencing depth. Sharing across a handful of donors was observed for around 5% of naive CD4, 3.5% of naive CD8, 2% to 2.5% of memory CD4, and about 0.4% of memory CD8 clonotypes. Estimated clonotype richness was generally larger for naive than for memory subsets. Sampling was limited to blood, and TCR repertoires in tissue likely differ from TCR repertoires in blood. Higher generation probabilities were observed for clonotypes shared by all four sorted-subset donors than for non-shared clonotypes. Based on pairwise subsampling, the degree of clonotype sharing among donors was expected to be affected by sequencing depth.

A remark on this clone: What this receptor recognizes is not known. No base-level quality is on record; no much larger clone is a single base apart.

From the germline V gene (reference sequence), CDR1 is LNHDA and CDR2 is SQIVND. The trim is 5 bases for V and 1 base for J, with a gap of 12 bases between the germline ends. Taken from cysteine to phenylalanine, the CDR3 has 14 residues. Only CDR3 DNA remains: 42 bases, in frame from the first base. CD8 naive samples consisted of CD45RO-negative cells that were positively selected for CCR7, yielding a CD45RA+CCR7+ population without TemRA cells. The donors were healthy, HIV-negative adults with no recently reported acute infections or vaccinations. All donors were Caucasian adults living in Nashville, Tennessee, USA. After blood collection by leukapheresis, PBMCs were isolated using Ficoll-Histopaque density gradient centrifugation and then cryopreserved in the vapor phase of liquid nitrogen. Analytical flow cytometry was used to check the purity and quantity of each magnetically sorted T cell population. Genomic DNA was isolated from each sorted fraction and quantified by UV absorbance on a Nanodrop 2000c.

Using the deep immunoSEQ assay, multiplex PCR amplified TCR CDR3 regions from genomic DNA. Extracted genomic DNA from each cell subset was spread evenly across all wells of several immunoSEQ 96-well plates, with each plate serving as a replicate. For sorted subsets, approximately 200 ng of genomic DNA, equivalent to around 29,000 T cell genomes, went into each replicate PCR. The purified libraries were quantified using a Qubit 3.0 fluorometer, sized with a Bioanalyzer 2100, and then quantified again using the KAPA Library Quantification kit. A separate single-read 150-cycle Illumina NextSeq 550 flow cell was used to sequence each immunoSEQ 96-well plate. The authors' analysis ran thus. Because the immunoSEQ output held only junctional sequences and lacked quality scores, the filtering could not match the filtering applied to full-length reads. Sequences were annotated with PyIR, a Python wrapper for IgBLAST v1.9, and V/J genes and CDR3 were assigned using IMGT germline references. Any read was removed if the V/J assignment was weak (E-value above 1e-6), the CDR3 was missing, or the read contained stop codons, out-of-frame junctions, or ambiguous translated residues. V3J clonotypes were defined as sequences sharing an identical inferred V gene, J gene, and CDR3 amino acid sequence. Percentage overlap between repertoires was calculated by dividing the number of shared unique clonotypes by the size of the smaller repertoire. Three approaches were used to assess repertoire richness: RTK rarefaction, the Chao1 estimator, and Recon v2.1 estimates of unobserved clonotypes. Generation probabilities were computed with OLGA for all TCRbeta clonotypes obtained by the gDNA method from a handful of donors. This is the immuneACCESS table as TCRdb keeps it, with only in-frame sequences that have V and J called. A part of the clones is gone; compared with another copy, unresolved V genes explain less than half, and the rest is unexplained. D and trimming were read from the DNA, whereas the V and J calls and clone size are those reported in that table. Across this sample there are millions of clones, with roughly 95% seen only once. The top ten clones comprise about 1.1% of the sample.

The sequence was obtained from a man younger than 35 in good health. Sequencing input: naive CD8+ T cells sorted from blood. Taken with the paper, the label for cell subset or site translates to: CD45RA+CCR7+. The chain employs TRBV19 and TRBJ2-7; TRBD1 is possibly the D segment (5 matching bases). The DNA sequence is TGTGCCAGTAGTCCCATCGACAGTTCCTACGAGCAGTACTTC. Its protein reads: CASSPIDSSYEQYF.